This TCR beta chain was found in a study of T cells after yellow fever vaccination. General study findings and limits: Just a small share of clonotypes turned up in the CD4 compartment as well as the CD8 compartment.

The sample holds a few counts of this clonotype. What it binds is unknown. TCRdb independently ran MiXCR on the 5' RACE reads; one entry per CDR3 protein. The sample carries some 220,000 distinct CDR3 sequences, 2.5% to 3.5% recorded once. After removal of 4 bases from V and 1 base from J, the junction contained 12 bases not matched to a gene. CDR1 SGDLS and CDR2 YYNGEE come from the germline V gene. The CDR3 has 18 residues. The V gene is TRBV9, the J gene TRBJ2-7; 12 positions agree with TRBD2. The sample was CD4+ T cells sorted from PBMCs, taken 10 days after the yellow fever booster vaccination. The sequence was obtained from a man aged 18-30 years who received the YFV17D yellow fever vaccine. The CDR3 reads CASSPPKTSGGWSYEQYF. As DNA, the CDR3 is TGTGCCAGCAGCCCCCCCAAGACTAGCGGGGGCTGGTCCTACGAGCAGTACTTC. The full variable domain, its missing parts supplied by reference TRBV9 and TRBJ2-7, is DSGVTQTPKHLITATGQRVTLRCSPRSGDLSVYWYQQSLDQGLQFLIQYYNGEERAKGNILERFSAQQFPDLHSELNLSSLELGDSALYFCASSPPKTSGGWSYEQYFGPGTRLTVT.